The text below deals with one T cell receptor beta chain. Clones were read by immunoSEQ multiplex PCR, and TCRdb kept only the in-frame ones, dropping some. The sample has roughly 330,000 clones; 70% to 90% are singletons. This record belongs to a study of blood T cell repertoires in COVID-19. As for the study in general: PBMCs, B-cell-depleted T cells, or T cells were the source of the cDNA or gDNA that made up the material.

Cohort assignment relied on participant-reported clinical history. Material: PBMCs or T cells enriched from blood (not recorded which). This receptor was obtained from a woman aged 25-40 years who had recovered from COVID-19.

The DNA for the CDR3 is TGTGCCAGCAGCTTCCACGGACAGGGACAAACAATCTGCGGTGGCAATGAGCAGTTCTTC. Amino acid sequence: CASSFHGQGQTICGGNEQFF. V usage is TRBV11-3 and J usage is TRBJ2-1; 8 bases are shared with TRBD1. Germline CDR1 is SGHNT and CDR2 is YENEEA. CDR3 size: 20 residues. Trimming removed 3 bases from V and 6 bases from J; junction bases left unmatched: 22.